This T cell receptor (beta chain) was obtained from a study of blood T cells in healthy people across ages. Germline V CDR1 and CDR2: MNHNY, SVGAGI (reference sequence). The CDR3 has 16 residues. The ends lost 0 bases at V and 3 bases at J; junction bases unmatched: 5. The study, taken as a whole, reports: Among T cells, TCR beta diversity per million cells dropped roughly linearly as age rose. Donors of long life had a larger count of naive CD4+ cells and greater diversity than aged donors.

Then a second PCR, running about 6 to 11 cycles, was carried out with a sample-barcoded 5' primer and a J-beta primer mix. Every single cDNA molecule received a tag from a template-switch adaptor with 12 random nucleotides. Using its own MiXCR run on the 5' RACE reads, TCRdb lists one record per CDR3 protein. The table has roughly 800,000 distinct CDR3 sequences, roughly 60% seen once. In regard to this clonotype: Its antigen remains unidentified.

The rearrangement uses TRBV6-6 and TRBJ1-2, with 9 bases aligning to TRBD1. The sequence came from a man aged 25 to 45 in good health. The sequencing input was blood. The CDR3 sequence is CASSYSATGGDYGYTF. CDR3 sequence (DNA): TGTGCCAGCAGTTACTCGGCGACAGGGGGAGACTATGGCTACACCTTC.